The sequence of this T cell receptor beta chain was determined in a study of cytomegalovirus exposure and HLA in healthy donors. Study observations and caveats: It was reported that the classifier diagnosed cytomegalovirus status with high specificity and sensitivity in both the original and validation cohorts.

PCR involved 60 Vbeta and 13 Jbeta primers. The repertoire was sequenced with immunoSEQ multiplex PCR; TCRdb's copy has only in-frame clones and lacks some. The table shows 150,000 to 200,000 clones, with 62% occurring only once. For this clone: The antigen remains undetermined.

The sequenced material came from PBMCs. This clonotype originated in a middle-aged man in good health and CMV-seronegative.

CDR3 residues: CASSLCRGDRRYYEQYF. DNA of the CDR3: TGTGCCAGCAGTTTATGCAGGGGGGACAGGAGATACTACGAGCAGTACTTC. The V call is TRBV27, the J call TRBJ2-7, with TRBD1 matching over 8 bases. Germline assignment: CDR1 MNHEY and CDR2 SMNVEV (reference sequence). V gave up 1 base and J gave up 3 bases; unmatched junction bases: 11. This CDR3 is built from 17 residues.